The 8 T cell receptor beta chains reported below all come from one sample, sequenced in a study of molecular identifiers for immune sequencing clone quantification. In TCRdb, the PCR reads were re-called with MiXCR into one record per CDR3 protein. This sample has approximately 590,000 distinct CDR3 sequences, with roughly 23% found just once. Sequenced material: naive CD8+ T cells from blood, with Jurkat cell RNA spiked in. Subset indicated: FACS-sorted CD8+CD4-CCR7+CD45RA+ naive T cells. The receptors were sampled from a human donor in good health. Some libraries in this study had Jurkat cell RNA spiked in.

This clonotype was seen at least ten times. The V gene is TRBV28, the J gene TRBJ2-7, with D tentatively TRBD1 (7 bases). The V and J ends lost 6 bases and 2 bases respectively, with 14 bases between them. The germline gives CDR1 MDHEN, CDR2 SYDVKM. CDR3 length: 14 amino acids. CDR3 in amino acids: CASSPAGQTYEQYF. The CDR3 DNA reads TGTGCCAGCAGCCCCGCGGGACAGACCTACGAGCAGTACTTC.

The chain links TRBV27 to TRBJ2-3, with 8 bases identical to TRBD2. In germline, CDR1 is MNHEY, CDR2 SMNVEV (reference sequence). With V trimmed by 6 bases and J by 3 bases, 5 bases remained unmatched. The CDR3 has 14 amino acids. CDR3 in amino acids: CASSPSGCTDTQYF. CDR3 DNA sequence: TGTGCCAGCAGCCCTAGCGGGTGTACAGATACGCAGTATTTT.

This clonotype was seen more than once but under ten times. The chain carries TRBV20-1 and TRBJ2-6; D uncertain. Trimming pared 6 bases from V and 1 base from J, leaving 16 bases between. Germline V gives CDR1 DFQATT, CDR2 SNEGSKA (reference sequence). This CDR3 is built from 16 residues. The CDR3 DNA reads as TGCAGTGCATTCCACCCCCATGGTTCTGGGGCCAACGTCCTGACTTTC. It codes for CSAFHPHGSGANVLTF.

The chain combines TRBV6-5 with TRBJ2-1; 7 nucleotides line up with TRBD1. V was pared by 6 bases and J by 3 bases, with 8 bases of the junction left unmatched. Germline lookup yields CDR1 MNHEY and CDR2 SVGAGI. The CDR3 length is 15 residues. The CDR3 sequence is CASRGIRDSYNEQFF. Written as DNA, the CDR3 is TGTGCCAGCAGGGGAATCCGGGACAGCTACAATGAGCAGTTCTTC.

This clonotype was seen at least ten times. The CDR3 is CASSRVLGGEQYF. Written as DNA, the CDR3 is TGTGCCAGCAGTCGTGTACTGGGAGGCGAGCAGTACTTC. V usage is TRBV6-2 or TRBV6-3 and J usage is TRBJ2-7; possible D gene TRBD2, 6 bases. CDR1 and CDR2 (germline): MNHEY, SVGEGT. This CDR3 region has 13 residues. Deletions cut 5 bases from V and 6 bases from J, with 14 bases between.

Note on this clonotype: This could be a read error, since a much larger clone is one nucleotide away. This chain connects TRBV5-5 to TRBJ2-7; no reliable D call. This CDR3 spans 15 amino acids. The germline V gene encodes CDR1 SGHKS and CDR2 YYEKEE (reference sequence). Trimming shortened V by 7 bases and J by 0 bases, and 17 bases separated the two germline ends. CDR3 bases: TGTGCCAGCGGCCCCAGCCCCAGTGTCTCCTACGAGCAGTACTTC. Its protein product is CASGPSPSVSYEQYF. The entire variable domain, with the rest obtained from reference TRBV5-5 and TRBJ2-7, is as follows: DAGVTQSPTHLIKTRGQQVTLRCSPISGHKSVSWYQQVLGQGPQFIFQYYEKEERGRGNFPDRFSARQFPNYSSELNVNALLLGDSALYLCASGPSPSVSYEQYFGPGTRLTVT.

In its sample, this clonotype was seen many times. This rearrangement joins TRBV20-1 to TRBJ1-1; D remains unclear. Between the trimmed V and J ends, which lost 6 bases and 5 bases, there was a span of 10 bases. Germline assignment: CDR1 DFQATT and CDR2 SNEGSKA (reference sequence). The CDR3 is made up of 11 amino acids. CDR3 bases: TGCAGTGCATGGGGAGGTACTGAAGCTTTCTTT. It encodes CSAWGGTEAFF.

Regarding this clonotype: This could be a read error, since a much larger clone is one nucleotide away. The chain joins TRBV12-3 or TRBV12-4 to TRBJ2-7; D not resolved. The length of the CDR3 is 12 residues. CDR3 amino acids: CASSLRPYKQYF. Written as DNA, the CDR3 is TGTGCCAGCAGTTTGAGGCCCTACAAGCAGTACTTC.